Listed here are 11 T cell receptor beta chains from one sample, sequenced in a study of T cells in Graves' hyperthyroidism and ophthalmopathy. The CDR3 regions of TCR beta were amplified from RNA transcripts. The HTBI primer set was used in a first-round RT-PCR of the TCR CDR3. TCRdb passed the multiplex PCR reads through MiXCR, listing each CDR3 protein once. The table has a few hundred thousand distinct CDR3 sequences, about a sixth seen once; the top ten hold over 45%. The sequencing sample was made of blood. These receptors all come from a woman in her sixties or seventies with Graves' ophthalmopathy.

In this sample, this clonotype turned up many times. This sequence joins TRBV7-8 and TRBJ2-3; D gene unclear. The CDR3 consists of 14 residues. The germline V and J ends were trimmed by 1 base and 2 bases, with 7 bases remaining between them. CDR1 and CDR2 from the germline V gene are SGHVS and FQNEAQ. The CDR3 spells CASSLEQLTDTQYF. In DNA form, the CDR3 reads TGTGCCAGCAGCTTAGAGCAGCTCACAGATACGCAGTATTTT.

This clonotype was seen many times. The chain employs TRBV6-2 or TRBV6-3 and TRBJ2-1; TRBD2 matches at 11 bases. The CDR3 runs to 15 residues. Germline CDR1 reads MNHEY; CDR2 reads SVGEGT. V shed 6 bases and J 4 bases; nucleotides not matched to a gene: 5. CDR3 region: CASRPASGGYNEQFF. CDR3 in DNA: TGTGCCAGCAGGCCCGCTAGCGGGGGGTACAATGAGCAGTTCTTC.

This clonotype was observed many times. The chain employs TRBV18 and TRBJ2-7, with D tentatively TRBD2 (5 bases). CDR3 length: 15 residues. V gave up 5 bases and J gave up 2 bases, with 16 bases separating them. Germline V lookup: CDR1 KGHSH, CDR2 LQKENI. Written as DNA, the CDR3 is TGTGCCAGCTCAAAAGAGGGTCCGATAGCCTACGAGCAGTACTTC. Translating gives CASSKEGPIAYEQYF.

This clonotype occurred many times. The chain uses TRBV4-1 and TRBJ2-7, with 8 bases lining up with TRBD1. CDR3 size: 15 residues. CDR1 is MGHRA and CDR2 is YSYEKL in the germline V gene. J lost 4 bases, V lost 4 bases, and 9 bases had no gene match. This CDR3 is CASSLSGQGRYEQYF. The CDR3, as DNA: TGCGCCAGCAGCCTTTCAGGACAGGGACGGTACGAGCAGTACTTC.

This clonotype was picked up many times. The chain recombines TRBV6-1 with TRBJ2-1; D gene unclear. V shed 7 bases and J shed 4 bases, with 5 bases lying between them. The CDR3 runs to 11 residues. Germline V gene data show CDR1 as MNHNS and CDR2 as SASEGT. The CDR3, as DNA: TGTGCCAGCACCGGATACAATGAGCAGTTCTTC. Amino acid sequence: CASTGYNEQFF.

This clonotype has ten or more counts. The chain has TRBV28 and TRBJ2-1, with TRBD2 matching over 8 bases. CDR1 MDHEN and CDR2 SYDVKM come from the germline V gene. V was clipped by 7 bases and J by 10 bases; unmatched bases: 18. CDR3 length: 16 residues. CDR3 nucleotide sequence: TGTGCCAGCATTAGGTATAGCGGGACACTAGGAGGAGAGCAGTTCTTC. It yields the protein CASIRYSGTLGGEQFF.

This clonotype was detected ten times or more. The genes are TRBV3-1 and TRBJ1-1; maybe TRBD1 (6 bases). Germline V lookup: CDR1 LGHDT, CDR2 YNNKEL (reference sequence). V dropped 3 bases and J dropped 1 base, with 12 bases sitting between them. This CDR3 is 15 amino acids long. The CDR3 loop is CASSHEDSWNTEAFF. The CDR3 nucleotides read TGTGCCAGCAGCCACGAGGACAGTTGGAACACTGAAGCTTTCTTT.

This clonotype has only a few counts. The rearrangement uses TRBV18 and TRBJ2-1; 8 bases are a match to TRBD1. After removal of 3 bases from V and 15 bases from J, the junction contained 28 bases not matched to a gene. The CDR3 consists of 19 residues. CDR1 is KGHSH and CDR2 is LQKENI in the germline V gene. The CDR3, as DNA: TGTGCCAGCTCACCGAATCCATCTGCCGGACAGGGCAACCCCCGGAGGCGGTTCTTC. Protein product: CASSPNPSAGQGNPRRRFF.

The chain uses TRBV4-2 and TRBJ2-2; D not certain. The CDR3 totals 14 residues. V gave up 2 bases and J gave up 2 bases, with 6 bases separating them. Germline CDR1 LGHNA, CDR2 YNFKEQ. This CDR3 is CASSQNTNTGELFF. CDR3 coding DNA: TGTGCCAGCAGCCAAAATACCAACACCGGGGAGCTGTTTTTT.

The chain combines TRBV10-3 with TRBJ2-7; 9 nucleotides agree with TRBD1. V shed 11 bases, J shed 3 bases, and the junction held 5 bases outside the gene matches. CDR1 and CDR2 (germline): ENHRY, SYGVKD. This CDR3 contains 12 residues. The CDR3 spells CAAGTGRYEQYF. DNA for the CDR3: TGTGCCGCCGGGACAGGGCGCTACGAGCAGTACTTC.

This clonotype appeared a single time. The chain uses TRBV6-2 or TRBV6-3 and TRBJ1-2; D is perhaps TRBD1 (5 bases). Looked up from germline, CDR1 is MNHEY and CDR2 is SVGEGT. The CDR3 contains 12 residues. V lost 6 bases to trimming and J lost 10 bases, with 15 bases between them. The CDR3 loop reads CASSTDSNLYTF. The DNA of the CDR3 is TGTGCCAGCAGCACCGACAGTAACCTCTACACCTTC.